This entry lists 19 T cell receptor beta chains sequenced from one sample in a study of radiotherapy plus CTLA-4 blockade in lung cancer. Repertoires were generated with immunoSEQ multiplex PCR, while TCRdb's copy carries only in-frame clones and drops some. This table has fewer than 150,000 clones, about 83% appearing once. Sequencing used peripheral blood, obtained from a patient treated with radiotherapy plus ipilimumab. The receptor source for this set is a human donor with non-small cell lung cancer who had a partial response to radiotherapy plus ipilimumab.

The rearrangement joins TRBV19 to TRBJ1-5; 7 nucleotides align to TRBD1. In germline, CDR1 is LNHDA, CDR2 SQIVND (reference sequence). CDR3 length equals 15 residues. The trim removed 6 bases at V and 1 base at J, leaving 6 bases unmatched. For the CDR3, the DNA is TGTGCCAGTAGGGTAACAGGGGCGAGCAATCAGCCCCAGCATTTT. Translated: CASRVTGASNQPQHF.

The CDR3 loop reads CASSFVSYRGRGTEAFF. CDR3 DNA sequence: TGTGCCAGCAGTTTCGTTTCCTACAGGGGACGGGGCACTGAAGCTTTCTTT. The chain couples TRBV27 to TRBJ1-1, with 7 bases aligning to TRBD1. Trimming at V came to 3 bases and at J to 4 bases, leaving 14 bases not matched to a gene. Germline V gene lookup returns CDR1 MNHEY and CDR2 SMNVEV (reference sequence). The length of the CDR3 is 17 residues.

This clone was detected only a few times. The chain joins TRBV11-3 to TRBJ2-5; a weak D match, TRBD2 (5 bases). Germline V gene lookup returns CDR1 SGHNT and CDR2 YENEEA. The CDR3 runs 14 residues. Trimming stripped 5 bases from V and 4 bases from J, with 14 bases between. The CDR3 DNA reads TGTGCCAGCAGCCTAGGGAGAATGGGAGAGACCCAGTACTTC. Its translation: CASSLGRMGETQYF.

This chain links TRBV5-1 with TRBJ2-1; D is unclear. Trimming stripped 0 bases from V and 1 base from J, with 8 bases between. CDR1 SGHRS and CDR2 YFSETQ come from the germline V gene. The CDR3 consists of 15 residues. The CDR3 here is CASSLDTVSYNEQFF. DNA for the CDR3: TGCGCCAGCAGCTTGGATACAGTTTCCTACAATGAGCAGTTCTTC. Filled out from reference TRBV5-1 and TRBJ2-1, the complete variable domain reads KAGVTQTPRYLIKTRGQQVTLSCSPISGHRSVSWYQQTPGQGLQFLFEYFSETQRNKGNFPGRFSGRQFSNSRSEMNVSTLELGDSALYLCASSLDTVSYNEQFFGPGTRLTVL.

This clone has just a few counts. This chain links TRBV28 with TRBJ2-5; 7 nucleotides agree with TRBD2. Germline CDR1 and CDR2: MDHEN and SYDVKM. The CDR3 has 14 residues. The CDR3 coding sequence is TGTGCTTCCCGAGCGGGACGTTCTCAAGAGACCCAGTACTTC. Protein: CASRAGRSQETQYF.

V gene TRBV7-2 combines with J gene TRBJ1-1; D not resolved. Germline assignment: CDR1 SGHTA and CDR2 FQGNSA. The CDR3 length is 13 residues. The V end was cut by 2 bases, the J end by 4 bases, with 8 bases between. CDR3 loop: CASSLNPSTEAFF. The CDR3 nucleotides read TGTGCCAGCAGCTTAAATCCCAGCACTGAAGCTTTCTTT.

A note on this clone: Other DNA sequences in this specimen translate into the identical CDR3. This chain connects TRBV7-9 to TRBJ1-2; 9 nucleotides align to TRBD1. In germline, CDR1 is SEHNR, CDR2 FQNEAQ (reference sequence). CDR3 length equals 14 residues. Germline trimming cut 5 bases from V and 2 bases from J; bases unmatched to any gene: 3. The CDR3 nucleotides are TGTGCCAGCAGCGAGGGGACAGGGAACTATGGCTACACCTTC. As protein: CASSEGTGNYGYTF.

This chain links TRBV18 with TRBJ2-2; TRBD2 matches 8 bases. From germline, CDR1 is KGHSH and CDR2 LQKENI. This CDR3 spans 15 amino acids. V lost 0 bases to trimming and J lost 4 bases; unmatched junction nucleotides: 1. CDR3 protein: CASSPPGTSTGELFF. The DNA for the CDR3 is TGTGCCAGCTCACCACCTGGGACTAGCACCGGGGAGCTGTTTTTT.

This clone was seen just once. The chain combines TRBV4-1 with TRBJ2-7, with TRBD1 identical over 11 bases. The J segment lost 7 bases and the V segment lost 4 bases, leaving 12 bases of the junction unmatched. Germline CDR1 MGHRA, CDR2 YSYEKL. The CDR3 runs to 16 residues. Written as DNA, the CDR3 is TGCGCCAGCAGCCGACCACTCGGGACAGGGGGTGTAGAGCAGTACTTC. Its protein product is CASSRPLGTGGVEQYF.

CDR3 residues: CASSLAQGWYEQYF. The CDR3, as DNA: TGTGCCAGCAGCTTAGCCCAGGGGTGGTACGAGCAGTACTTC. The V gene is TRBV7-2, the J gene TRBJ2-7; maybe TRBD1 (6 bases). CDR1 is SGHTA, CDR2 FQGNSA, per germline. V lost 0 bases and J 4 bases, leaving 10 bases between the germline ends. The CDR3 extends over 14 amino acids.

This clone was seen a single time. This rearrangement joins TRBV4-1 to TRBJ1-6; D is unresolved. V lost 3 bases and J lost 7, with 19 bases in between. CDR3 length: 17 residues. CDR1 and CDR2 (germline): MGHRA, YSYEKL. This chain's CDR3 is CASSHSKSETGNSPLHF. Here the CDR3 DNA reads TGCGCCAGCAGCCATTCCAAATCGGAGACGGGAAATTCACCCCTCCACTTT.

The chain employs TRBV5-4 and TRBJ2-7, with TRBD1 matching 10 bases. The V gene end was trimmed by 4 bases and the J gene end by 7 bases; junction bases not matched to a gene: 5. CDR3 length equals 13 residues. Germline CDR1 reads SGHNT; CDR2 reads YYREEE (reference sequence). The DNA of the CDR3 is TGTGCCAGCAGCAAGGACAGGGGGAGGGAGCAGTACGTC. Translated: CASSKDRGREQYV.

Here the CDR3 DNA reads TGTGCCAGCACCTTAGAATTAAACTATGGCTACACCTTC. Protein product: CASTLELNYGYTF. The chain has TRBV21-1 and TRBJ1-2. TRBV21-1 is listed as a pseudogene. The CDR3 runs 13 residues.

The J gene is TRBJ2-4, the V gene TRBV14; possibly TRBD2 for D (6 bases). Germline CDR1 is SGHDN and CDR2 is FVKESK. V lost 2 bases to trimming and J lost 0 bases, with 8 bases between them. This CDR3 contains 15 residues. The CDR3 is CASSQLGLAKNIQYF. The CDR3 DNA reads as TGTGCCAGCAGCCAACTGGGACTAGCCAAAAACATTCAGTACTTC. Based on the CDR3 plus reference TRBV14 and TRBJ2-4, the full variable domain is EAGVTQFPSHSVIEKGQTVTLRCDPISGHDNLYWYRRVMGKEIKFLLHFVKESKQDESGMPNNRFLAERTGGTYSTLKVQPAELEDSGVYFCASSQLGLAKNIQYFGAGTRLSVL.

CDR3 sequence (DNA): TGTGCCAGCAGTCCCGCGTCGGGAGGTGCTGGGGCCAAAAACATTCAGTACTTC. As protein: CASSPASGGAGAKNIQYF. The rearrangement joins TRBV28 to TRBJ2-4; the match to TRBD2 covers 7 bases. Looked up from germline, CDR1 is MDHEN and CDR2 is SYDVKM. V was clipped by 5 bases and J by 1 base; unmatched bases: 14. The CDR3 spans 18 residues.

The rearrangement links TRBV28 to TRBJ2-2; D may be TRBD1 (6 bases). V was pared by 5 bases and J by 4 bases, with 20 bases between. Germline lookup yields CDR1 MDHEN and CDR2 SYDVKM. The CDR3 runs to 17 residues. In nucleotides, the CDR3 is TGTGCCAGCAGTCTTCCGGACAGTTCGAAGCCCACCGGGGAGCTGTTTTTT. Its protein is CASSLPDSSKPTGELFF.

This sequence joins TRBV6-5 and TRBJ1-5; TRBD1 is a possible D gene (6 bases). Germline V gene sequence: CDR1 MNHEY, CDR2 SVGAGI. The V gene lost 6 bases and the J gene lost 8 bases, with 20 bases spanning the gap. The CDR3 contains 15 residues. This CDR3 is CASSLGQLDVEPQHF. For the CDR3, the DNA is TGTGCCAGCAGCCTCGGACAGTTGGATGTGGAGCCCCAGCATTTT.

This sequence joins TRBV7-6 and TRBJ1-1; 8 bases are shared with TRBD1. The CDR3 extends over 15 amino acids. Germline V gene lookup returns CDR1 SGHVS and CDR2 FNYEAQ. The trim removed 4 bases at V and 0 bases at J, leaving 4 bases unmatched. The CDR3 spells CASSSRTGMNTEAFF. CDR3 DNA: TGTGCCAGCAGCTCCCGGACAGGGATGAACACTGAAGCTTTCTTT.

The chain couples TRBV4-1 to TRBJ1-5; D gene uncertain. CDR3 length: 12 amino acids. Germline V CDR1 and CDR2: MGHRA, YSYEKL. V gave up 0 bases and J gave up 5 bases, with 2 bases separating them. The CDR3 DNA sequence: TGCGCCAGCAGCCAAGACGATCAGCCCCAGCATTTT. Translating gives CASSQDDQPQHF.